The next 28 T cell receptor beta chains were all read from a single sample in a study of siplizumab effects on memory and regulatory T cells. Sequencing used immunoSEQ multiplex PCR; TCRdb keeps in-frame clones, though not all of them. The table lists roughly 100,000 clones, approximately 96% of them singletons. What was sequenced was naive CD4+ T cells sorted from blood. All receptors come from a human donor in good health.

J is TRBJ1-6 and V is TRBV4-1; D gene ambiguous. Germline V lookup: CDR1 MGHRA, CDR2 YSYEKL. The CDR3 consists of 16 residues. V dropped 1 base and J dropped 5 bases, with 12 bases sitting between them. The CDR3 DNA sequence: TGCGCCAGCAGCCAAGCGGTACCGGGGAATAATTCACCCCTCCACTTT. Translating gives CASSQAVPGNNSPLHF.

The V and J genes are TRBV13 and TRBJ1-4; 8 nucleotides agree with TRBD1. Germline-derived CDR1 and CDR2 are PRHDT and FYEKMQ (reference sequence). Unmatched junction bases numbered 7, after V lost 6 bases and J lost 7 bases. The CDR3 spans 14 residues. The CDR3 DNA follows: TGTGCCAGCAGACGACAGGGGCTAAGTGAAAAACTGTTTTTT. This codes for CASRRQGLSEKLFF.

The rearrangement uses TRBV12-5 and TRBJ1-2; weak D call: TRBD1 (5 bases). V lost 1 base and J lost 6, with 15 bases in between. The CDR3 is 15 amino acids. Per the germline V gene, CDR1 is LGHNT and CDR2 is FRNRAP. CDR3 bases: TGTGCTAGTGGTTTGGGCTACCCGGGACTTCATGGCTACACCTTC. Its protein is CASGLGYPGLHGYTF.

This chain joins TRBV2 and TRBJ1-4; perhaps TRBD1 as D (6 bases). V shed 6 bases and J shed 5 bases, with 13 bases lying between them. The CDR3 sequence is 14 residues long. Germline CDR1 is SNHLY and CDR2 is FYNNEI. CDR3 amino acids: CASRRYGQNEKLFF. For the CDR3, the DNA is TGTGCCAGCAGGAGATATGGACAGAATGAAAAACTGTTTTTT.

The chain combines TRBV5-1 with TRBJ1-3, with D possibly matching TRBD1 (5 bases). This CDR3 has 14 amino acids. Germline lookup yields CDR1 SGHRS and CDR2 YFSETQ. Trimming pared 0 bases from V and 4 bases from J, leaving 8 bases between. CDR3 DNA: TGCGCCAGCAGCTTGGCGGGGCAAGGAAACACCATATATTTT. It yields the protein CASSLAGQGNTIYF. Supplemented by reference TRBV5-1 and TRBJ1-3, the full variable domain reads KAGVTQTPRYLIKTRGQQVTLSCSPISGHRSVSWYQQTPGQGLQFLFEYFSETQRNKGNFPGRFSGRQFSNSRSEMNVSTLELGDSALYLCASSLAGQGNTIYFGEGSWLTVV.

V usage is TRBV7-9 and J usage is TRBJ1-3; D gene uncertain. Germline V CDR1 and CDR2: SEHNR, FQNEAQ (reference sequence). V lost 8 bases and J 1 base, leaving 9 bases between the germline ends. The CDR3 sequence is 13 residues long. CDR3 bases: TGTGCCAGCCTCGGGGTGTCTGGAAACACCATATATTTT. Its protein product is CASLGVSGNTIYF.

The rearrangement joins TRBV12-5 to TRBJ2-6; a possible D gene is TRBD2 (6 bases). V was cut by 0 bases and J by 0 bases, with 18 bases left in between. Germline V gives CDR1 LGHNT, CDR2 FRNRAP. There are 20 residues in the CDR3. CDR3 in DNA: TGTGCTAGTGGTTTGGTAACGGGAGAGGGGTGGATCTCTGGGGCCAACGTCCTGACTTTC. It codes for CASGLVTGEGWISGANVLTF.

The chain is built from TRBV19 and TRBJ2-3; TRBD2 matches at 11 bases. CDR3 length: 12 amino acids. J lost 14 bases, V lost 3 bases, and 4 bases had no gene match. Per the germline V gene, CDR1 is LNHDA and CDR2 is SQIVND (reference sequence). CDR3 sequence reads: CASSITSGGRYF. In DNA form, the CDR3 reads TGTGCCAGTAGTATCACTAGCGGGGGAAGGTATTTT. Complete variable domain (other parts from reference TRBV19 and TRBJ2-3): DGGITQSPKYLFRKEGQNVTLSCEQNLNHDAMYWYRQDPGQGLRLIYYSQIVNDFQKGDIAEGYSVSREKKESFPLTVTSAQKNPTAFYLCASSITSGGRYFGPGTRLTVL.

V is TRBV14 and J is TRBJ2-3; 8 nucleotides match TRBD2. V was clipped by 3 bases and J by 1 base; unmatched bases: 6. This CDR3 has 16 residues. The germline gives CDR1 SGHDN, CDR2 FVKESK. As DNA, the CDR3 is TGTGCCAGCAGCCAGGTTCTAGCGGGCGGCACAGATACGCAGTATTTT. Protein: CASSQVLAGGTDTQYF.

The chain links TRBV15 to TRBJ2-7, with 9 bases aligning to TRBD1. Germline trimming cut 5 bases from V and 4 bases from J; bases unmatched to any gene: 9. This CDR3 has 15 amino acids. The V gene's germline CDR1 is LNHNV and CDR2 YYDKDF (reference sequence). The CDR3 here is CATSAPGQGIYEQYF. In DNA form, the CDR3 reads TGTGCCACCAGCGCCCCGGGACAGGGAATTTACGAGCAGTACTTC.

V is TRBV30 and J is TRBJ2-2; D unresolved. CDR3 length: 13 amino acids. Germline V CDR1 and CDR2: GTSNPN, SVGIG (reference sequence). V lost 0 bases and J lost 4, with 6 bases in between. CDR3 bases: TGTGCCTGGAGTGTAAGTGGCACCGGGGAGCTGTTTTTT. Protein product: CAWSVSGTGELFF.

V gene TRBV6-1 combines with J gene TRBJ2-5; D uncertain. This CDR3 comprises 12 residues. V lost 7 bases and J 2 bases, leaving 8 bases between the germline ends. Germline CDR1 reads MNHNS; CDR2 reads SASEGT. The CDR3 nucleotides read TGTGCCAGCACTACTGTTCAAGAGACCCAGTACTTC. Its translation: CASTTVQETQYF.

The chain joins TRBV11-1 to TRBJ1-1, with 7 bases identical to TRBD1. The CDR3 consists of 16 residues. V lost 4 bases to trimming and J lost 2 bases; unmatched junction nucleotides: 10. The germline V gene encodes CDR1 SGHAT and CDR2 FQDESV (reference sequence). CDR3 nucleotide sequence: TGTGCCAGCAGCTCCGGGACAGTCGATGGAAACACTGAAGCTTTCTTT. Protein product: CASSSGTVDGNTEAFF.

V gene TRBV19 combines with J gene TRBJ1-1; TRBD1 aligns across 9 bases. Trimming took 4 bases from V and 0 from J; bases not matched to a gene: 9. The CDR3 totals 17 residues. Germline V gene lookup returns CDR1 LNHDA and CDR2 SQIVND (reference sequence). This CDR3 reads CASSNLFGTGMNTEAFF. As DNA, the CDR3 is TGTGCCAGTAGTAATCTTTTCGGGACAGGGATGAACACTGAAGCTTTCTTT.

V is TRBV7-9 and J is TRBJ2-1, with 8 bases fitting TRBD1. The CDR3 contains 16 residues. In germline, CDR1 is SEHNR, CDR2 FQNEAQ (reference sequence). The V segment lost 1 base and the J segment 6 bases; nucleotides outside the gene matches: 8. CDR3 region: CASSLGPGQGGNEQFF. Written as DNA, the CDR3 is TGTGCCAGCAGCTTAGGACCCGGACAGGGAGGCAATGAGCAGTTCTTC.

This chain uses TRBV5-1 with TRBJ2-7; 7 bases match TRBD1. Germline CDR1 is SGHRS and CDR2 is YFSETQ. The CDR3 is 15 amino acids. Losses at the gene ends were 0 bases for V and 2 bases for J; bases not matched to a gene: 5. In nucleotides, the CDR3 is TGCGCCAGCAGCTTGGCCACAGGGGACCCCTACGAGCAGTACTTC. Protein product: CASSLATGDPYEQYF.

This clone was seen just once. The chain recombines TRBV6-1 with TRBJ1-2; D gene uncertain. Germline V CDR1 and CDR2: MNHNS, SASEGT. Trimming stripped 7 bases from V and 6 bases from J, with 12 bases between. CDR3 size: 12 residues. The CDR3 reads CASTTGSNGYTF. In nucleotides, the CDR3 is TGTGCCAGCACTACGGGCTCTAATGGCTACACCTTC.

The rearrangement links TRBV5-4 to TRBJ1-2; 7 bases are shared with TRBD1. Germline CDR1 is SGHNT and CDR2 is YYREEE (reference sequence). V was clipped by 4 bases and J by 8 bases; unmatched bases: 11. The CDR3 has 14 amino acids. CDR3 region: CASSPGQFVAGYTF. The CDR3 coding sequence is TGTGCCAGCAGCCCGGGACAGTTCGTGGCGGGCTACACCTTC.

The chain employs TRBV21-1 and TRBJ2-7; the table's D call TRBD2 went unverified against the DNA. TRBV21-1 is flagged as a pseudogene. The CDR3 totals 14 residues. The CDR3 DNA reads as TGTGCCAGCAGCAACCGGACTGGGGCCTACGAGCAGTACTTC. Its protein product is CASSNRTGAYEQYF.

Here the CDR3 DNA reads TGTGCCAGCAGCGTAGGAGGTATGAAGGGCCAGGGTGGAAACACCATATATTTT. Translation: CASSVGGMKGQGGNTIYF. The chain has TRBV9 and TRBJ1-3, with D possibly TRBD1 on 5 matching bases. This CDR3 is 18 amino acids long. The V gene's germline CDR1 is SGDLS and CDR2 YYNGEE. V was clipped by 0 bases and J by 3 bases, with 19 bases between them.

The chain links TRBV10-2 to TRBJ1-2; possibly TRBD1 for D (5 bases). Germline CDR1 is WSHSY and CDR2 is SAAADI. CDR3 size: 14 residues. Between the trimmed V and J ends, which lost 3 bases and 4 bases, there was a span of 12 bases. CDR3 nucleotides: TGCGCCAGCAGTGAAAGGGGAGAGGGCTATGGCTACACCTTC. This codes for CASSERGEGYGYTF.

A single count supports this clone. The CDR3 nucleotides are TGTGCCTGGACATTTAGTATCGGTATCTCGGGTGGCTACACCTTC. Encoded protein: CAWTFSIGISGGYTF. The J gene is TRBJ1-2, the V gene TRBV30; D is undetermined. The CDR3 sequence is 15 residues long. Between the trimmed V and J ends, which lost 4 bases and 7 bases, there was a span of 22 bases. Germline V gives CDR1 GTSNPN, CDR2 SVGIG (reference sequence).

This clone was counted between two and nine times. The chain combines TRBV6-5 with TRBJ1-1; D is unclear. Trimming removed 6 bases from V and 5 bases from J, with 4 bases in between. The CDR3 is made up of 10 amino acids. Germline CDR1 reads MNHEY; CDR2 reads SVGAGI. This chain's CDR3 is CASRGTEAFF. The CDR3 region has the DNA TGTGCCAGCAGAGGGACTGAAGCTTTCTTT.

This chain joins TRBV9 and TRBJ1-3; D uncertain. The CDR3 has 16 amino acids. Per germline, CDR1 SGDLS and CDR2 YYNGEE. V was shortened by 3 bases and J by 4 bases, with 17 bases between the two germline ends. The CDR3 DNA sequence: TGTGCCAGCAGCGGTGGTAGGTTAACGAAGGGAAACACCATATATTTT. This codes for CASSGGRLTKGNTIYF. Filled out from reference TRBV9 and TRBJ1-3, the complete variable domain reads DSGVTQTPKHLITATGQRVTLRCSPRSGDLSVYWYQQSLDQGLQFLIQYYNGEERAKGNILERFSAQQFPDLHSELNLSSLELGDSALYFCASSGGRLTKGNTIYFGEGSWLTVV.

The chain couples TRBV27 to TRBJ1-1, with TRBD1 matching over 9 bases. CDR1 is MNHEY and CDR2 is SMNVEV in the germline V gene (reference sequence). Trimming took 6 bases from V and 5 from J; bases not matched to a gene: 10. The CDR3 loop spans 15 amino acids. The CDR3 coding sequence is TGTGCCAGCAGCCGCACCGGACAGGGGTTTACTGAAGCTTTCTTT. It yields the protein CASSRTGQGFTEAFF.

The chain has TRBV29-1 and TRBJ2-7, with 7 bases aligning to TRBD2. The CDR3 sequence is 15 residues long. Germline trimming cut 4 bases from V and 2 bases from J; bases unmatched to any gene: 11. Germline values: CDR1 SQVTM, CDR2 ANQGSEA. DNA of the CDR3: TGCAGCGTTGTTCCTCTGAGCGGGAAGGCCTACGAGCAGTACTTC. Translation: CSVVPLSGKAYEQYF.

The chain links TRBV10-1 to TRBJ1-2; no clear D. V was cut by 0 bases and J by 3 bases, with 5 bases left in between. Germline assignment: CDR1 WNHNN and CDR2 SYGVQD (reference sequence). The CDR3 loop spans 13 amino acids. The CDR3 region is CASSESTDYGYTF. For the CDR3, the DNA is TGCGCCAGCAGTGAGTCTACAGACTATGGCTACACCTTC.

This sequence joins TRBV2 and TRBJ2-6; D is unclear. Trimming cost V 5 bases and J 1 base, with 3 bases left between them. Germline V gene sequence: CDR1 SNHLY, CDR2 FYNNEI. The CDR3 contains 13 residues. The CDR3 loop reads CASSFSGANVLTF. CDR3 coding DNA: TGTGCCAGCAGTTTTTCTGGGGCCAACGTCCTGACTTTC.